The rows below give T cell receptor beta chains drawn from one sample of a study of cytomegalovirus exposure and HLA in healthy donors. This table comes from immunoSEQ multiplex PCR, and its TCRdb copy is limited to in-frame clones, with some not included. The sample contains about 120,000 clones, around 80% of which appear only once. Sequencing used PBMCs. The receptor set was obtained from a man aged 30-40 years in good health and CMV-seropositive. Both conserved end residues are part of each CDR3. The D gene is left open where the match is weak. Part of the rows lack a size; the others show once, few, many or a class for expanded clones.

D gene: TRBD1
J gene: TRBJ1-1
clone size: once
V gene: TRBV27
CDR3 protein: CASSLSKAGGGDTEAFF
CDR3 DNA: TGTGCCAGCAGTTTATCGAAGGCAGGGGGCGGGGACACTGAAGCTTTCTTT

D gene: TRBD1
J gene: TRBJ1-1
clone size: -
V gene: TRBV28
CDR3 protein: CASSSPSGQDEAFF
CDR3 DNA: TGTGCCAGCAGTTCCCCCTCGGGACAGGATGAAGCTTTCTTT

D gene: TRBD1
J gene: TRBJ1-2
clone size: -
V gene: TRBV20-1
CDR3 protein: CSARTGGMNTF
CDR3 DNA: TGCAGTGCAAGGACAGGGGGCATGAACACCTTC

D gene: TRBD1
J gene: TRBJ1-2
clone size: -
V gene: TRBV4-1
CDR3 protein: CASSLLTPRQGGYGYTF
CDR3 DNA: TGCGCCAGCAGCCTGCTTACACCCCGACAGGGGGGCTATGGCTACACCTTC

D gene: TRBD2
J gene: TRBJ2-3
clone size: -
V gene: TRBV9
CDR3 protein: CASSVLTSGGADTQYF
CDR3 DNA: TGTGCCAGCAGCGTACTGACTAGCGGGGGGGCTGATACGCAGTATTTT

D gene: TRBD1
J gene: TRBJ1-5
clone size: -
V gene: TRBV7-8
CDR3 protein: CASSLGQGNQPQHF
CDR3 DNA: TGTGCCAGCAGCCTGGGACAGGGTAATCAGCCCCAGCATTTT

D gene: TRBD1
J gene: TRBJ1-2
clone size: -
V gene: TRBV11-3
CDR3 protein: CASSSYRGSNYGYTF
CDR3 DNA: TGTGCCAGCAGCTCATACAGGGGTTCTAACTATGGCTACACCTTC

D gene: -
J gene: TRBJ1-5
clone size: -
V gene: TRBV5-8
CDR3 protein: CASSLEGYSNQPQHF
CDR3 DNA: TGTGCCAGCAGCTTGGAGGGGTATAGCAATCAGCCCCAGCATTTT

D gene: -
J gene: TRBJ2-1
clone size: -
V gene: TRBV9
CDR3 protein: CASSAVGLPEQFF
CDR3 DNA: TGTGCCAGCAGCGCGGTGGGACTCCCTGAGCAGTTCTTC

D gene: -
J gene: TRBJ1-6
clone size: -
V gene: TRBV27
CDR3 protein: CASRQGGSPLHF
CDR3 DNA: TGTGCCAGCAGACAGGGCGGTTCACCCCTCCACTTT

D gene: -
J gene: TRBJ1-1
clone size: -
V gene: TRBV4-1
CDR3 protein: CASSAPLGAGDTEAFF
CDR3 DNA: TGCGCCAGCAGCGCTCCCCTCGGGGCAGGGGATACTGAAGCTTTCTTT

D gene: TRBD1
J gene: TRBJ1-1
clone size: once
V gene: TRBV4-1
CDR3 protein: CASSRTGDTEAFF
CDR3 DNA: TGCGCCAGCAGCAGAACAGGGGACACTGAAGCTTTCTTT

D gene: -
J gene: TRBJ2-7
clone size: -
V gene: TRBV4-2
CDR3 protein: CASSPLSFSESYEQYF
CDR3 DNA: TGTGCCAGCAGCCCCCTCTCGTTTAGCGAATCCTACGAGCAGTACTTC

D gene: TRBD1
J gene: TRBJ1-5
clone size: -
V gene: TRBV5-1
CDR3 protein: CASSYFPGQGMGDQPQHF
CDR3 DNA: TGCGCCAGCAGCTACTTCCCGGGACAGGGGATGGGGGATCAGCCCCAGCATTTT

D gene: -
J gene: TRBJ2-4
clone size: -
V gene: TRBV4-1
CDR3 protein: CASSQSPVPSAKNIQYF
CDR3 DNA: TGCGCCAGCAGCCAATCGCCGGTACCCTCAGCCAAAAACATTCAGTACTTC

D gene: -
J gene: TRBJ2-3
clone size: -
V gene: TRBV28
CDR3 protein: CASSFLRADTQYF
CDR3 DNA: TGTGCCAGCAGTTTCCTTCGGGCAGATACGCAGTATTTT

D gene: TRBD1
J gene: TRBJ2-7
clone size: -
V gene: TRBV4-3
CDR3 protein: CASSPGQGSYEQYF
CDR3 DNA: TGCGCCAGCAGCCCCGGACAGGGATCCTACGAGCAGTACTTC

D gene: -
J gene: TRBJ1-3
clone size: once
V gene: TRBV7-9
CDR3 protein: CASSLRSGIGSGNTIYF
CDR3 DNA: TGTGCCAGCAGCTTACGTTCGGGTATCGGCTCTGGAAACACCATATATTTT

D gene: TRBD2
J gene: TRBJ2-7
clone size: -
V gene: TRBV7-3
CDR3 protein: CASSLEGTSGRSTLYF
CDR3 DNA: TGTGCCAGCAGCTTAGAAGGGACTAGCGGGAGGTCTACGCTGTACTTC

D gene: -
J gene: TRBJ2-7
clone size: -
V gene: TRBV19
CDR3 protein: CASSPSGKISYEQYF
CDR3 DNA: TGTGCCAGTAGTCCCTCAGGGAAGATCTCCTACGAGCAGTACTTC

D gene: -
J gene: TRBJ1-6
clone size: -
V gene: TRBV10-3
CDR3 protein: CAISESGDSPLHF
CDR3 DNA: TGTGCCATCAGTGAGTCAGGGGATTCACCCCTCCACTTT

D gene: -
J gene: TRBJ2-7
clone size: -
V gene: TRBV6-5
CDR3 protein: CASSYSKLAPDEQYF
CDR3 DNA: TGTGCCAGCAGTTACTCGAAACTAGCCCCCGACGAGCAGTACTTC

D gene: -
J gene: TRBJ2-5
clone size: -
V gene: TRBV28
CDR3 protein: CASSFISWAGQETQYF
CDR3 DNA: TGTGCCAGCAGTTTTATTTCTTGGGCGGGACAAGAGACCCAGTACTTC

D gene: TRBD2
J gene: TRBJ2-7
clone size: -
V gene: TRBV2
CDR3 protein: CASSTEAGGGFYEQYF
CDR3 DNA: TGTGCCAGCAGTACTGAAGCGGGGGGTGGATTCTACGAGCAGTACTTC

D gene: -
J gene: TRBJ2-5
clone size: -
V gene: TRBV9
CDR3 protein: CASSRAPGETQYF
CDR3 DNA: TGTGCCAGCAGCAGAGCCCCCGGGGAGACCCAGTACTTC

D gene: TRBD2
J gene: TRBJ2-7
clone size: -
V gene: TRBV5-4
CDR3 protein: CASGSGGSYEQYF
CDR3 DNA: TGTGCCAGCGGCTCGGGGGGCTCCTACGAGCAGTACTTC

D gene: TRBD2
J gene: TRBJ2-1
clone size: -
V gene: TRBV18
CDR3 protein: CASSPLLAGGDEQFF
CDR3 DNA: TGTGCCAGCTCACCTCTCCTAGCGGGAGGGGATGAGCAGTTCTTC

D gene: -
J gene: TRBJ2-2
clone size: -
V gene: TRBV29-1
CDR3 protein: CSGGGGSTGELFF
CDR3 DNA: TGCAGCGGGGGGGGCGGGAGCACCGGGGAGCTGTTTTTT

D gene: -
J gene: TRBJ1-1
clone size: -
V gene: TRBV5-3
CDR3 protein: CARSLQRGSAEAFF
CDR3 DNA: TGTGCCAGAAGCTTGCAAAGGGGGTCCGCCGAAGCTTTCTTT

D gene: TRBD1
J gene: TRBJ1-4
clone size: -
V gene: TRBV5-4
CDR3 protein: CASSQGGQGYEKLFF
CDR3 DNA: TGTGCCAGCAGCCAGGGAGGACAGGGGTATGAAAAACTGTTTTTT

D gene: TRBD2
J gene: TRBJ2-2
clone size: -
V gene: TRBV7-9
CDR3 protein: CSSSPNERGALGAGELFF
CDR3 DNA: TGTTCCAGCAGCCCAAACGAGCGGGGGGCCCTAGGTGCCGGGGAGCTGTTTTTT

D gene: TRBD2
J gene: TRBJ2-3
clone size: -
V gene: TRBV18
CDR3 protein: CASSYGLAGVDTQYF
CDR3 DNA: TGTGCCAGCTCATATGGACTAGCGGGGGTAGATACGCAGTATTTT

D gene: TRBD2
J gene: TRBJ2-1
clone size: -
V gene: TRBV5-6
CDR3 protein: CASRRTNGGLDEQFF
CDR3 DNA: TGTGCCAGCAGGCGAACTAACGGCGGACTAGATGAGCAGTTCTTC

D gene: TRBD1
J gene: TRBJ2-7
clone size: -
V gene: TRBV15
CDR3 protein: CATSRDSESYEQYF
CDR3 DNA: TGTGCCACCAGCCGGGACAGTGAGTCCTACGAGCAGTACTTC

D gene: TRBD2
J gene: TRBJ2-3
clone size: -
V gene: TRBV4-1
CDR3 protein: CASSHPGLAGGPVGTDTQYF
CDR3 DNA: TGCGCCAGCAGCCACCCGGGACTAGCGGGAGGGCCGGTAGGCACAGATACGCAGTATTTT

D gene: -
J gene: TRBJ2-1
clone size: -
V gene: TRBV21-1
CDR3 protein: CASSKGHGKGAGGPDEQFF
CDR3 DNA: TGTGCCAGCAGCAAAGGTCATGGTAAAGGGGCGGGGGGGCCAGATGAGCAGTTCTTC

D gene: TRBD1
J gene: TRBJ1-4
clone size: -
V gene: TRBV29-1
CDR3 protein: CSVEQGASEKLFF
CDR3 DNA: TGCAGCGTTGAGCAGGGGGCGAGTGAAAAACTGTTTTTT